This T cell receptor beta chain was identified in a study of CD4 T cells in relation to SARS-CoV-2 and coronaviruses. As concerns this clone: Its antigen remains unidentified.

Unexposed donor CD4+ T cells date from about 2011-2018, before the COVID-19 pandemic. After about 10 days of culture, CD4+ T cells were isolated. Cells permitting, SARS-CoV-2 S/N and four cold-coronavirus spikes were tested on unexposed-donor CD4+ T cells. The CDR3 sequence is 20 residues long. V dropped 0 bases and J dropped 0; count of bases not matched to a gene: 11. Germline loops: CDR1 LNHDA, CDR2 SQIVND (reference sequence). Measured with immunoSEQ multiplex PCR; TCRdb has only the in-frame clones, and not every one. Among about 28,000 clones listed, roughly 72% were seen once. The chain recombines TRBV19 with TRBJ1-5; 10 nucleotides align to TRBD1. The source material was CD4+ T cells from PBMCs, cultured in vitro. The receptor was isolated from a human donor in good health. The CDR3 DNA follows: TGTGCCAGTAGTATAGACCTACCGGGACAGGGGAGATATAGCAATCAGCCCCAGCATTTT. Translation: CASSIDLPGQGRYSNQPQHF.